This T cell receptor beta chain came from a study of blood T cell repertoires in COVID-19. This clone was counted once. The repertoire was sequenced with immunoSEQ multiplex PCR; TCRdb's copy has only in-frame clones and lacks some. Among tens of thousands of clones, under 80% were seen once, and the ten largest hold around 27%. Trimming removed 10 bases from V and 3 bases from J; junction bases left unmatched: 9. The CDR3 spans 14 residues. Germline V gene sequence: CDR1 MNHEY, CDR2 SVGAGI. The receptor's source is a woman of 80 years or more with active or convalescent COVID-19. The gene calls are TRBV6-5 and TRBJ1-5; 7 bases are a match to TRBD1. The sample taken for sequencing was peripheral blood. The CDR3 region is CATLQGVLNQPQHF. CDR3 DNA: TGTGCCACCCTCCAGGGGGTACTCAATCAGCCCCAGCATTTT.